Each of the 22 T cell receptor beta chains below was sequenced from the same sample in a study of blood T cell repertoires in COVID-19. Libraries were prepared by immunoSEQ multiplex PCR; TCRdb keeps only in-frame clonotypes and omits some of them. The repertoire holds about 250,000 clones, 86% seen once, with approximately 6% in the top ten. Sequenced: peripheral blood. These receptors were obtained from an elderly woman with COVID-19, enrolled during active disease.

J is TRBJ2-3 and V is TRBV7-2; perhaps TRBD2 as D (6 bases). Germline CDR1 reads SGHTA; CDR2 reads FQGNSA. This CDR3 has 17 residues. V was shortened by 7 bases and J by 0 bases, with 20 bases between the two germline ends. The chain's CDR3 is CASTFPPGGLSTDTQYF. The CDR3 DNA is TGTGCCAGCACCTTTCCCCCCGGAGGGTTAAGCACAGATACGCAGTATTTT.

The chain joins TRBV5-1 to TRBJ1-1, with D possibly TRBD1 on 6 matching bases. The germline CDR1 and CDR2 sequences are SGHRS and YFSETQ. V lost 1 base and J lost 7, with 17 bases in between. There are 15 residues in the CDR3. The CDR3 protein is CASSLSRGRDSEAFF. CDR3 nucleotides: TGCGCCAGCAGCTTGAGCAGGGGACGGGATAGTGAAGCTTTCTTT. Full variable domain (missing parts from reference TRBV5-1 and TRBJ1-1): KAGVTQTPRYLIKTRGQQVTLSCSPISGHRSVSWYQQTPGQGLQFLFEYFSETQRNKGNFPGRFSGRQFSNSRSEMNVSTLELGDSALYLCASSLSRGRDSEAFFGQGTRLTVV.

In this sample, this clone turned up a few times. V gene TRBV28 combines with J gene TRBJ2-2; 8 nucleotides match TRBD2. Trimming cost V 3 bases and J 6 bases; bases outside gene matches: 15. CDR1 and CDR2 (germline): MDHEN, SYDVKM. There are 18 residues in the CDR3. The CDR3 is CASSFLQPGLVKAGELFF. The CDR3 DNA reads TGTGCCAGCAGTTTCCTTCAGCCGGGACTAGTTAAGGCCGGGGAGCTGTTTTTT.

This chain joins TRBV5-8 and TRBJ2-2; D is unclear. The length of the CDR3 is 15 residues. Trimming cost V 1 base and J 5 bases, with 12 bases left between them. Germline lookup yields CDR1 SGHTS and CDR2 YDEGEE. CDR3 region: CASSLIWAQTGELFF. Written as DNA, the CDR3 is TGTGCCAGCAGCTTGATTTGGGCACAAACCGGGGAGCTGTTTTTT.

CDR3 nucleotide sequence: TGTGCCAGCAGCGTAGGTATAGGGCTAGCTGGCGAGCAGTACTTC. Translation gives CASSVGIGLAGEQYF. V is TRBV9 and J is TRBJ2-7; possibly TRBD2 for D (5 bases). Germline-derived CDR1 and CDR2 are SGDLS and YYNGEE. Trimming removed 0 bases from V and 6 bases from J, with 16 bases in between. The CDR3 has 15 residues.

The V call is TRBV6-5, the J call TRBJ1-6, with a weak D call TRBD1 (6 bases). The CDR3 is made up of 13 amino acids. Germline V gene sequence: CDR1 MNHEY, CDR2 SVGAGI. V was clipped by 11 bases and J by 7 bases, with 15 bases between them. In nucleotides, the CDR3 is TGTGCCTCAGGGGCCGCAGGGAATTCACCCCTCCACTTT. Translation: CASGAAGNSPLHF.

This clone turned up a few times. This chain joins TRBV28 and TRBJ1-4, with 10 positions matching TRBD1. J gave up 11 bases and V 5 bases, and 5 bases lay outside the gene matches. This CDR3 contains 13 residues. CDR1 and CDR2 from the germline V gene are MDHEN and SYDVKM. The CDR3 sequence is CASSIGQGDKLFF. The CDR3 nucleotides read TGTGCCAGCAGTATCGGACAGGGGGATAAACTGTTTTTT.

The chain joins TRBV5-1 to TRBJ1-1; 7 bases map to TRBD1. Germline values: CDR1 SGHRS, CDR2 YFSETQ. V trimming: 5 bases; J trimming: 6 bases; junction bases outside the gene matches: 7. The CDR3 length is 13 residues. In nucleotides, the CDR3 is TGCGCCAGCAGTGTCGACAGGGCGCCTGAAGCTTTCTTT. It is translated as CASSVDRAPEAFF.

The chain links TRBV7-3 to TRBJ1-1, with a possible D match to TRBD1 (5 bases). Trimming shortened V by 4 bases and J by 5 bases, and 14 bases separated the two germline ends. The CDR3 has 14 residues. Germline lookup yields CDR1 SGHTA and CDR2 FQGTGA. The CDR3 region is CASSSQGGKTEAFF. As DNA, the CDR3 is TGTGCCAGCAGCTCCCAGGGCGGGAAGACTGAAGCTTTCTTT. Using reference TRBV7-3 and TRBJ1-1 for the parts outside the CDR3, the full variable domain is GAGVSQTPSNKVTEKGKYVELRCDPISGHTALYWYRQSLGQGPEFLIYFQGTGAADDSGLPNDRFFAVRPEGSVSTLKIQRTERGDSAVYLCASSSQGGKTEAFFGQGTRLTVV.

The chain is built from TRBV13 and TRBJ1-3; D uncertain. This CDR3 is built from 14 residues. From germline, CDR1 is PRHDT and CDR2 FYEKMQ (reference sequence). V was clipped by 3 bases and J by 4 bases, with 10 bases between them. The CDR3 protein is CASSLRAAGNTIYF. The CDR3 DNA follows: TGTGCCAGCAGCTTGAGGGCCGCGGGAAACACCATATATTTT.

This chain uses TRBV19 with TRBJ1-2; 7 bases align to TRBD1. J lost 1 base, V lost 6 bases, and 5 bases had no gene match. The length of the CDR3 is 14 residues. Germline V gives CDR1 LNHDA, CDR2 SQIVND (reference sequence). The CDR3 DNA follows: TGTGCCAGTAGGAAGGGACAGTTTAACTATGGCTACACCTTC. Translating gives CASRKGQFNYGYTF.

This chain's CDR3 is CASRGQAFGQPQHF. DNA of the CDR3: TGTGCCAGTAGGGGACAGGCCTTCGGACAGCCCCAGCATTTT. The V and J genes are TRBV19 and TRBJ1-5, with 8 bases lining up with TRBD1. This CDR3 spans 14 amino acids. Germline-derived CDR1 and CDR2 are LNHDA and SQIVND (reference sequence). J lost 7 bases, V lost 6 bases, and 8 bases had no gene match.

The rearrangement uses TRBV6-5 and TRBJ2-1; D unresolved. Per the germline V gene, CDR1 is MNHEY and CDR2 is SVGAGI. The CDR3 has 13 amino acids. V shed 6 bases and J shed 10 bases, with 16 bases lying between them. In DNA form, the CDR3 reads TGTGCCAGCAGCCCATTTGAGGATACGGAGCAGTTCTTC. As protein: CASSPFEDTEQFF.

This chain joins TRBV6-5 and TRBJ1-2, with 7 bases aligning to TRBD1. This CDR3 is built from 16 residues. Losses at the gene ends were 0 bases for V and 1 base for J; bases not matched to a gene: 5. Germline lookup yields CDR1 MNHEY and CDR2 SVGAGI. Here the CDR3 reads CASSYSRTGLNYGYTF. Written as DNA, the CDR3 is TGTGCCAGCAGTTACTCACGGACAGGTCTTAACTATGGCTACACCTTC.

The CDR3 spells CASSSTGYYGYTF. DNA of the CDR3: TGTGCCAGCAGCAGTACAGGGTACTATGGCTACACCTTC. V and J are TRBV11-2 and TRBJ1-2; perhaps TRBD1 as D (6 bases). CDR1 is SGHAT, CDR2 FQNNGV, per germline. Trimming removed 5 bases from V and 3 bases from J, with 10 bases in between. This CDR3 contains 13 residues.

The CDR3 sequence: CATSDNSYGYTF. CDR3 DNA sequence: TGTGCCACCAGTGATAACAGCTATGGCTACACCTTC. The V gene is TRBV24-1, the J gene TRBJ1-2, with D hard to call. The V end lost 3 bases, the J end lost 4 bases, and 5 bases lay between the germline ends. The germline CDR1 and CDR2 sequences are KGHDR and SFDVKD. The CDR3 is made up of 12 amino acids.

The chain recombines TRBV7-2 with TRBJ1-1; 7 nucleotides align to TRBD1. V was clipped by 1 base and J by 4 bases; unmatched bases: 6. In germline, CDR1 is SGHTA, CDR2 FQGNSA. This CDR3 has 15 amino acids. Here the CDR3 reads CASSLVRGSGTEAFF. In DNA, the CDR3 is TGTGCCAGCAGCTTAGTCAGGGGGTCGGGCACTGAAGCTTTCTTT.

The rearrangement uses TRBV7-2 and TRBJ2-1, with D possibly being TRBD2 (6 bases). The length of the CDR3 is 14 residues. Trimming left V 5 bases short and J 10 bases short, with 18 bases between. The V gene's germline CDR1 is SGHTA and CDR2 FQGNSA. The CDR3 coding sequence is TGTGCCAGCAGCACACCCCGTGGGACTGGCGAGCAGTTCTTC. Its protein is CASSTPRGTGEQFF.

V is TRBV9 and J is TRBJ2-5; D may be TRBD1 (5 bases). V was clipped by 0 bases and J by 2 bases, with 17 bases between them. Germline-derived CDR1 and CDR2 are SGDLS and YYNGEE. The CDR3 is made up of 17 amino acids. The CDR3 region is CASSVAGQGDLQETQYF. The CDR3 DNA reads as TGTGCCAGCAGCGTAGCAGGGCAGGGCGACTTGCAAGAGACCCAGTACTTC. Drawing the rest from reference TRBV9 and TRBJ2-5, the complete variable domain is DSGVTQTPKHLITATGQRVTLRCSPRSGDLSVYWYQQSLDQGLQFLIQYYNGEERAKGNILERFSAQQFPDLHSELNLSSLELGDSALYFCASSVAGQGDLQETQYFGPGTRLLVL.

The chain joins TRBV13 to TRBJ2-7; unclear D gene. The germline V and J ends were trimmed by 0 bases and 2 bases, with 14 bases remaining between them. This CDR3 spans 16 amino acids. Germline assignment: CDR1 PRHDT and CDR2 FYEKMQ (reference sequence). The CDR3 region is CASSLGEGRRAYEQYF. CDR3 DNA sequence: TGTGCCAGCAGCTTAGGTGAAGGCCGCCGGGCCTACGAGCAGTACTTC.

The chain employs TRBV6-5 and TRBJ2-1, with D possibly TRBD2 on 7 matching bases. The CDR3 contains 14 residues. CDR1 and CDR2 from the germline V gene are MNHEY and SVGAGI. V was cut by 7 bases and J by 4 bases, with 14 bases left in between. This CDR3 reads CASNEGGGYNEQFF. CDR3 DNA: TGTGCCAGCAACGAAGGGGGGGGATACAATGAGCAGTTCTTC.

The V and J genes are TRBV20-1 and TRBJ1-6; a possible D gene is TRBD1 (5 bases). The CDR3 sequence is 11 residues long. The germline V and J ends were trimmed by 4 bases and 11 bases, with 9 bases remaining between them. Germline V gene data show CDR1 as DFQATT and CDR2 as SNEGSKA (reference sequence). The CDR3 coding sequence is TGCAGTGCTACCAGGGATACACCCCTCCACTTT. Its protein product is CSATRDTPLHF.